One and the same sample provided the 26 T cell receptor beta chains below, sequenced in a study of blood T cell repertoires in COVID-19. Data came from immunoSEQ multiplex PCR; TCRdb stores just in-frame clones and leaves some out. The sample carries just over 650,000 clones, approximately 90% recorded once. The sample was peripheral blood. The receptor source for this set is a young woman with acute or convalescent COVID-19.

On this clone itself: Sequence at one end of the junction differs from germline and may be a read error. In nucleotides, the CDR3 is TGTGCCAGTAGCAGACATGTCTTT. As protein: CASSRHVF. The chain joins TRBV19 to TRBJ1-1; D is uncertain. The CDR3 spans 8 residues. CDR1 and CDR2 from the germline V gene are LNHDA and SQIVND (reference sequence). The full variable domain, rest sourced from reference TRBV19 and TRBJ1-1, is DGGITQSPKYLFRKEGQNVTLSCEQNLNHDAMYWYRQDPGQGLRLIYYSQIVNDFQKGDIAEGYSVSREKKESFPLTVTSAQKNPTAFYLCASSRHVFGQGTRLTVV.

This chain uses TRBV5-8 with TRBJ1-1; a weak D match, TRBD1 (6 bases). This CDR3 has 15 residues. The germline V gene has CDR1 SGHTS and CDR2 YDEGEE. The V gene lost 5 bases and the J gene lost 0 bases, with 14 bases spanning the gap. Written as DNA, the CDR3 is TGTGCCAGCAGTCCGGGACATACCATGAACACTGAAGCTTTCTTT. Its translation: CASSPGHTMNTEAFF. The full variable domain, in which reference TRBV5-8 and TRBJ1-1 provide the parts outside the CDR3, is EAGVTQSPTHLIKTRGQQATLRCSPISGHTSVYWYQQALGLGLQFLLWYDEGEERNRGNFPPRFSGRQFPNYSSELNVNALELEDSALYLCASSPGHTMNTEAFFGQGTRLTVV.

The chain has TRBV7-6 and TRBJ1-5, with 10 bases aligning to TRBD1. This CDR3 contains 21 residues. The germline CDR1 and CDR2 sequences are SGHVS and FNYEAQ. V dropped 5 bases and J dropped 2; count of bases not matched to a gene: 21. CDR3 DNA: TGTGCCAGCAGCCCCCCCCCTGGCGACAGGGGGCGGCAATCGGGCAATCAGCCCCAGCATTTT. It codes for CASSPPPGDRGRQSGNQPQHF.

This clone came up once. The chain recombines TRBV5-6 with TRBJ1-3; D unclear. V was trimmed by 2 bases and J by 0 bases, leaving 6 bases between them. Germline CDR1 reads SGHDT; CDR2 reads YYEEEE. This CDR3 spans 14 amino acids. The CDR3 region is CASSFGGSGNTIYF. DNA of the CDR3: TGTGCCAGCAGCTTCGGAGGCTCTGGAAACACCATATATTTT.

V is TRBV13 and J is TRBJ2-1; D perhaps matches TRBD2 (6 bases). There are 18 residues in the CDR3. Germline V gene sequence: CDR1 PRHDT, CDR2 FYEKMQ (reference sequence). The V and J ends lost 5 bases and 4 bases respectively, with 24 bases between them. This chain's CDR3 is CASSTNLNHGGTYNEQFF. The CDR3 DNA follows: TGTGCCAGCAGCACTAACCTCAACCACGGGGGTACTTACAATGAGCAGTTCTTC.

The V gene is TRBV6-2 or TRBV6-3, the J gene TRBJ1-2; weak D call: TRBD1 (5 bases). The CDR3 covers 13 residues. CDR1 is MNHEY and CDR2 is SVGEGT in the germline V gene. Trimming left V 5 bases short and J 7 bases short, with 14 bases between. The CDR3 loop reads CASSPRQGGGYTF. As DNA, the CDR3 is TGTGCCAGCAGTCCGCGTCAGGGTGGTGGCTACACCTTC.

This chain connects TRBV24-1 to TRBJ2-1; D gene ambiguous. The CDR3 is 16 residues long. Trimming shortened V by 1 base and J by 0 bases, and 9 bases separated the two germline ends. CDR1 is KGHDR, CDR2 SFDVKD, per germline. CDR3 sequence: CATSDFGSSSYNEQFF. The CDR3 nucleotides are TGTGCCACCAGTGATTTTGGCTCTAGCTCCTACAATGAGCAGTTCTTC.

The gene calls are TRBV3-1 (or the pseudogene TRBV3-2) and TRBJ1-1, with TRBD1 matching 9 bases. CDR3 size: 12 residues. With 4 bases clipped from V and 9 bases from J, the junction kept 3 bases outside the gene matches. Germline assignment: CDR1 LGHDT and CDR2 YNNKEL (reference sequence). Written as DNA, the CDR3 is TGTGCCAGCAGCCCTGGGACAGGGAAAGCTTTCTTT. Protein: CASSPGTGKAFF.

This chain connects TRBV9 to TRBJ2-2, with D possibly matching TRBD2 (5 bases). Per the germline V gene, CDR1 is SGDLS and CDR2 is YYNGEE. Trimming took off 4 bases at V and 0 bases at J, with 16 bases between the two ends. CDR3 size: 17 residues. The CDR3 loop reads CASSLLSRVANTGELFF. The CDR3 coding sequence is TGTGCCAGCAGCCTCTTATCGAGGGTGGCGAACACCGGGGAGCTGTTTTTT.

In the case of this clone: Distinct nucleotide sequences in the sample also encode this CDR3. The chain employs TRBV3-1 (or the pseudogene TRBV3-2) and TRBJ1-5; no definite D call. The V gene lost 1 base and the J gene lost 3 bases, with 4 bases spanning the gap. The germline gives CDR1 LGHDT, CDR2 YNNKEL (reference sequence). This CDR3 spans 13 amino acids. CDR3 in amino acids: CASSQVLNQPQHF. The CDR3 DNA sequence: TGTGCCAGCAGCCAAGTCCTCAATCAGCCCCAGCATTTT.

The chain uses TRBV7-9 and TRBJ2-7, with 12 positions matching TRBD1. Trimming removed 4 bases from V and 3 bases from J; junction bases left unmatched: 4. This CDR3 has 15 amino acids. Germline V gene sequence: CDR1 SEHNR, CDR2 FQNEAQ (reference sequence). CDR3 bases: TGTGCCAGCAGCTGGGGACAGGGGGCGGGCTACGAGCAGTACTTC. It is translated as CASSWGQGAGYEQYF. Based on the CDR3 plus reference TRBV7-9 and TRBJ2-7, the full variable domain is DTGVSQNPRHKITKRGQNVTFRCDPISEHNRLYWYRQTLGQGPEFLTYFQNEAQLEKSRLLSDRFSAERPKGSFSTLEIQRTEQGDSAMYLCASSWGQGAGYEQYFGPGTRLTVT.

The V and J genes are TRBV6-5 and TRBJ2-7; no reliable D call. Germline loops: CDR1 MNHEY, CDR2 SVGAGI. Trimming stripped 6 bases from V and 3 bases from J, with 12 bases between. The CDR3 is 13 amino acids. CDR3 residues: CASRIGVFYEQYF. In nucleotides, the CDR3 is TGTGCCAGCAGAATAGGAGTCTTCTACGAGCAGTACTTC.

This chain links TRBV7-8 with TRBJ2-3, with TRBD2 matching 10 bases. With V trimmed by 10 bases and J by 5 bases, 9 bases remained unmatched. Looked up from germline, CDR1 is SGHVS and CDR2 is FQNEAQ. CDR3 length equals 14 residues. The CDR3 is CATQGLAYEDTQYF. CDR3 bases: TGTGCCACACAGGGACTAGCGTATGAAGATACGCAGTATTTT.

The V call is TRBV15, the J call TRBJ1-2; possible D gene TRBD1, 6 bases. CDR3 length equals 17 residues. V lost 0 bases and J lost 2, with 16 bases in between. CDR1 and CDR2 (germline): LNHNV, YYDKDF (reference sequence). The CDR3 sequence is CATSRDPGTRPNYGYTF. The CDR3 nucleotides read TGTGCCACCAGCAGAGATCCCGGGACAAGGCCCAACTATGGCTACACCTTC.

The rearrangement uses TRBV28 and TRBJ2-7; D may be TRBD2 (5 bases). The CDR3 consists of 13 residues. V gave up 4 bases and J gave up 3 bases, with 10 bases separating them. From germline, CDR1 is MDHEN and CDR2 SYDVKM. The CDR3 reads CASSSGLVYEQYF. CDR3 coding DNA: TGTGCCAGCAGTTCGGGGTTGGTCTACGAGCAGTACTTC.

This clone showed up just once. J is TRBJ2-1 and V is TRBV6-5; D is possibly TRBD1 (5 bases). The CDR3 extends over 13 amino acids. Germline V gene sequence: CDR1 MNHEY, CDR2 SVGAGI. V lost 6 bases, J lost 7 bases, and 13 bases lay in between. CDR3 amino acids: CASRIRAGNEQFF. CDR3 coding DNA: TGTGCCAGCAGGATCAGGGCAGGGAATGAGCAGTTCTTC.

This sequence joins TRBV11-2 and TRBJ2-7; tentatively, D is TRBD1 (6 bases). The CDR3 runs 13 residues. Trimming stripped 6 bases from V and 5 bases from J, with 14 bases between. The V gene's germline CDR1 is SGHAT and CDR2 FQNNGV. The chain's CDR3 is CASSSPGVHEQYF. The CDR3 nucleotides are TGTGCCAGCAGTTCCCCAGGGGTCCACGAGCAGTACTTC.

The chain joins TRBV2 to TRBJ1-6, with TRBD1 as a possible D gene (6 bases). Trimming shortened V by 8 bases and J by 10 bases, and 21 bases separated the two germline ends. The CDR3 contains 15 residues. Looked up from germline, CDR1 is SNHLY and CDR2 is FYNNEI. DNA of the CDR3: TGTGCCAGCTCCCGGACGGACAGCGGAGGATCACCCCTCCACTTT. Its translation: CASSRTDSGGSPLHF.

This sequence joins TRBV7-6 and TRBJ1-2; TRBD1 matches at 9 bases. The V and J ends lost 5 bases and 4 bases, in that order; junction bases with no gene match: 11. Germline loops: CDR1 SGHVS, CDR2 FNYEAQ. There are 16 residues in the CDR3. CDR3 sequence (DNA): TGTGCCAGCAGCCCGTCAACAGGGGGCGCGGGCTATGGCTACACCTTC. Its protein product is CASSPSTGGAGYGYTF.

The chain is built from TRBV7-6 and TRBJ1-6, with 9 bases matching TRBD1. With V trimmed by 4 bases and J by 9 bases, 7 bases remained unmatched. CDR3 length: 15 amino acids. Germline V gives CDR1 SGHVS, CDR2 FNYEAQ. The CDR3 nucleotides read TGTGCCAGCAGCTCCCGGGACAGGGAGGGTTCACCCCTCCACTTT. It yields the protein CASSSRDREGSPLHF.

This clone was seen only a few times. The gene calls are TRBV4-1 and TRBJ1-5, with 10 bases identical to TRBD1. V was pared by 4 bases and J by 2 bases, with 11 bases of the junction left unmatched. Germline V gene lookup returns CDR1 MGHRA and CDR2 YSYEKL. The CDR3 extends over 18 amino acids. CDR3 bases: TGCGCCAGCAGCCCGCAAACGACAGGGGGCGTTGGCAATCAGCCCCAGCATTTT. Residues: CASSPQTTGGVGNQPQHF.

The J gene is TRBJ1-2, the V gene TRBV5-4, with D maybe TRBD1 (5 bases). V lost 2 bases and J lost 2, with 13 bases in between. The CDR3 has 15 amino acids. Looked up from germline, CDR1 is SGHNT and CDR2 is YYREEE (reference sequence). The CDR3 DNA is TGTGCCAGCAGCTTCGACCGGCGGGGGAACTATGGCTACACCTTC. It codes for CASSFDRRGNYGYTF. Variable domain in full (rest from reference TRBV5-4 and TRBJ1-2): ETGVTQSPTHLIKTRGQQVTLRCSSQSGHNTVSWYQQALGQGPQFIFQYYREEENGRGNFPPRFSGLQFPNYSSELNVNALELDDSALYLCASSFDRRGNYGYTFGSGTRLTVV.

This rearrangement joins TRBV10-3 to TRBJ1-2, with 8 bases matching TRBD1. In germline, CDR1 is ENHRY, CDR2 SYGVKD. The CDR3 totals 16 residues. V shed 6 bases, J shed 2 bases, and the junction held 11 bases outside the gene matches. The DNA for the CDR3 is TGTGCCATCAGGCGGGGACAGGACGGGATGAACTATGGCTACACCTTC. This codes for CAIRRGQDGMNYGYTF.

The chain employs TRBV19 and TRBJ2-3; weak D call: TRBD1 (6 bases). Germline assignment: CDR1 LNHDA and CDR2 SQIVND (reference sequence). The CDR3 is 14 amino acids. V was clipped by 5 bases and J by 2 bases, with 11 bases between them. CDR3 nucleotide sequence: TGTGCCAGTAGTTATGGACAGTACACAGATACGCAGTATTTT. Translation gives CASSYGQYTDTQYF. Full variable domain (missing parts from reference TRBV19 and TRBJ2-3): DGGITQSPKYLFRKEGQNVTLSCEQNLNHDAMYWYRQDPGQGLRLIYYSQIVNDFQKGDIAEGYSVSREKKESFPLTVTSAQKNPTAFYLCASSYGQYTDTQYFGPGTRLTVL.

This rearrangement joins TRBV7-9 to TRBJ1-2, with 7 bases lining up with TRBD1. The CDR3 contains 15 residues. Germline V CDR1 and CDR2: SEHNR, FQNEAQ (reference sequence). V was clipped by 5 bases and J by 8 bases; unmatched bases: 14. Here the CDR3 reads CASSGRQGGSDGYTF. Here the CDR3 DNA reads TGTGCCAGCAGCGGAAGACAGGGTGGTTCTGACGGCTACACCTTC.

The chain joins TRBV15 to TRBJ1-6; D is unclear. In germline, CDR1 is LNHNV, CDR2 YYDKDF (reference sequence). The CDR3 is made up of 12 amino acids. Trimming removed 8 bases at V and 10 bases at J, with 12 bases between. The CDR3 nucleotides read TGTGCCACCGGTTCCGCAGGATCACCCCTCCACTTT. It yields the protein CATGSAGSPLHF.